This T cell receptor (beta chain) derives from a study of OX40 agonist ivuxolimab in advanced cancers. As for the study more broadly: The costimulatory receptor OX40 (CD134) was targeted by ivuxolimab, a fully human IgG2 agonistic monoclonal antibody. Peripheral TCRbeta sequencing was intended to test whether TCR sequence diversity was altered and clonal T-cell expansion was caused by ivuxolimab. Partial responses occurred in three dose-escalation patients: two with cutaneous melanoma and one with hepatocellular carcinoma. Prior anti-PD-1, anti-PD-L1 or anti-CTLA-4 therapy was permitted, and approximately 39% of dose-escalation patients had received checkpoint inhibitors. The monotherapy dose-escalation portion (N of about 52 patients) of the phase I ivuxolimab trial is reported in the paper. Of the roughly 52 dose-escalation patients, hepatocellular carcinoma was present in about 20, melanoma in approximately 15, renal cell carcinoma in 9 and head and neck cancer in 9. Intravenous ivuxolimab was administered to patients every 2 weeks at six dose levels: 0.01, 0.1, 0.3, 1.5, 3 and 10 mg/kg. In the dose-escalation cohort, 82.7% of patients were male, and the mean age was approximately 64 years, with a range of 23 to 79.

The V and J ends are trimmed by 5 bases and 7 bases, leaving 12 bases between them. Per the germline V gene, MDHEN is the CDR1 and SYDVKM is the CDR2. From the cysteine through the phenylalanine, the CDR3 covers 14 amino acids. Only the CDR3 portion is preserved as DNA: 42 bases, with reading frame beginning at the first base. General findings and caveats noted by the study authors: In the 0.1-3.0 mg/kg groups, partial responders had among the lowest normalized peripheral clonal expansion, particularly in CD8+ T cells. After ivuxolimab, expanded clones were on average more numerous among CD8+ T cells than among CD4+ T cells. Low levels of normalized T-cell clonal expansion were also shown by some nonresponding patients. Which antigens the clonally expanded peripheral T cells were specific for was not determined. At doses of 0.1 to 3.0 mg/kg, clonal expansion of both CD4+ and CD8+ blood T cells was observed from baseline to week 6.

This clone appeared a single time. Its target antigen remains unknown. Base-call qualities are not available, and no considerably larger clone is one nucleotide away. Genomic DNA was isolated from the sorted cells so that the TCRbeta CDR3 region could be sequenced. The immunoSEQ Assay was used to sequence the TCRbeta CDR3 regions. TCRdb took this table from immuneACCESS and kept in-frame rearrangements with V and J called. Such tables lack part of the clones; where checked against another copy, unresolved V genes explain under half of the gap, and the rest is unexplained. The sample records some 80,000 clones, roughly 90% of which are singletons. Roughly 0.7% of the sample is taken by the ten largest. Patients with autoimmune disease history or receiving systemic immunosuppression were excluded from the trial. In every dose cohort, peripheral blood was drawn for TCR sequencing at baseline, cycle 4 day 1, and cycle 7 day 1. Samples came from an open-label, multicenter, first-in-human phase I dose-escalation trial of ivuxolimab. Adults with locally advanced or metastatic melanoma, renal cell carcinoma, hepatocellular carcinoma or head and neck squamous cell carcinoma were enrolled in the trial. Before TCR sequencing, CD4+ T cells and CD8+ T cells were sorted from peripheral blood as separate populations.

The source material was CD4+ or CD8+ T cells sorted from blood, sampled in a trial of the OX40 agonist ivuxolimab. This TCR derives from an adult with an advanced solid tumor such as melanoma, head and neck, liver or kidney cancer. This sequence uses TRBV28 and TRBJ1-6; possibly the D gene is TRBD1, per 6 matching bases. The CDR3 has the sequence CASSSGRGNSPLHF. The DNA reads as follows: TGTGCCAGCAGTAGCGGCAGGGGAAATTCACCCCTCCACTTT.